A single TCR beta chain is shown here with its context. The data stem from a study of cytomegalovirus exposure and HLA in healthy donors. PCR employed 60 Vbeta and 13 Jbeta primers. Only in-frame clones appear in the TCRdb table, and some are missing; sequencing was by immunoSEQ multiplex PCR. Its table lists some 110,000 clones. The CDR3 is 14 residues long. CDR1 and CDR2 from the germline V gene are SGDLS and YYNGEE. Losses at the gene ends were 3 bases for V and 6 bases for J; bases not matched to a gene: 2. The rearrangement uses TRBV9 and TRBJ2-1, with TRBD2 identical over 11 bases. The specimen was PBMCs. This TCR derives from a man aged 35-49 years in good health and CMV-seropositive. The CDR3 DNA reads TGTGCCAGCAGCGATACTAGCGGGGGCAATGAGCAGTTCTTC. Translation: CASSDTSGGNEQFF.